The 3 T cell receptor beta chains reported below all come from one sample, sequenced in a study of cytomegalovirus exposure and HLA in healthy donors. Researchers ran the PCR with 60 Vbeta and 13 Jbeta primers. The table came from immunoSEQ multiplex PCR; TCRdb's copy has only in-frame clones and leaves some out. The table shows a few hundred thousand clones, with over 85% occurring only once. Material: PBMCs. These receptors came from a woman aged 18 to 35 in good health and CMV-seronegative.

The genes are TRBV19 and TRBJ2-7, with 7 bases matching TRBD1. The CDR3 loop spans 13 amino acids. The junction had 8 bases not matched to a gene; V was cut back by 5 bases and J by 7 bases. Germline CDR1 LNHDA, CDR2 SQIVND (reference sequence). CDR3 loop: CASSSGQSTEQYF. The CDR3 region has the DNA TGTGCCAGTAGTTCGGGACAGTCGACGGAGCAGTACTTC.

This chain joins TRBV5-1 and TRBJ2-2, with 9 bases that match TRBD2. Losses at the gene ends were 0 bases for V and 5 bases for J; bases not matched to a gene: 8. Germline CDR1 reads SGHRS; CDR2 reads YFSETQ. CDR3 length equals 17 residues. Here the CDR3 reads CASSLGFLAGSTGELFF. For the CDR3, the DNA is TGCGCCAGCAGCTTGGGGTTCCTAGCGGGGTCAACCGGGGAGCTGTTTTTT.

The chain employs TRBV7-2 and TRBJ2-7; TRBD2 matches at 7 bases. Germline CDR1 and CDR2: SGHTA and FQGNSA. This CDR3 spans 18 amino acids. The V gene end was trimmed by 0 bases and the J gene end by 2 bases; junction bases not matched to a gene: 13. CDR3 DNA: TGTGCCAGCAGCTTAGCAAGGCCTAGCGGAGCCCTCGCCTACGAGCAGTACTTC. Translated, it gives CASSLARPSGALAYEQYF.